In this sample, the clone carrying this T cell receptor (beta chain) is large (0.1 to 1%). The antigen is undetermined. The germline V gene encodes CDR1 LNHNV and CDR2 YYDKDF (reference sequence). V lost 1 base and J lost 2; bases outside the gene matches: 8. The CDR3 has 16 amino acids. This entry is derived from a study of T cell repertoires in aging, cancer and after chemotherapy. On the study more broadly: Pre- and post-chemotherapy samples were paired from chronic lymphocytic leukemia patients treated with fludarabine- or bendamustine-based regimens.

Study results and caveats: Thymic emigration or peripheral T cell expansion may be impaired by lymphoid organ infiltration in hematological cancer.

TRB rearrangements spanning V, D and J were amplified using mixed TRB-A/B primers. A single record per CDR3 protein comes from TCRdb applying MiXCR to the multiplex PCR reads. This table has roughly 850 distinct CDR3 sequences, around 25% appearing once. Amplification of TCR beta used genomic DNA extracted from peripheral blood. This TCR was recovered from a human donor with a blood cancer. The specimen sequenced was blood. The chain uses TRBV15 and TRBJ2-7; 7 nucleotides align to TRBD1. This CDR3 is CATSRVSGTVPYEQYF. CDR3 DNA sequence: TGTGCCACCAGCAGAGTATCTGGGACAGTACCCTACGAGCAGTACTTC.